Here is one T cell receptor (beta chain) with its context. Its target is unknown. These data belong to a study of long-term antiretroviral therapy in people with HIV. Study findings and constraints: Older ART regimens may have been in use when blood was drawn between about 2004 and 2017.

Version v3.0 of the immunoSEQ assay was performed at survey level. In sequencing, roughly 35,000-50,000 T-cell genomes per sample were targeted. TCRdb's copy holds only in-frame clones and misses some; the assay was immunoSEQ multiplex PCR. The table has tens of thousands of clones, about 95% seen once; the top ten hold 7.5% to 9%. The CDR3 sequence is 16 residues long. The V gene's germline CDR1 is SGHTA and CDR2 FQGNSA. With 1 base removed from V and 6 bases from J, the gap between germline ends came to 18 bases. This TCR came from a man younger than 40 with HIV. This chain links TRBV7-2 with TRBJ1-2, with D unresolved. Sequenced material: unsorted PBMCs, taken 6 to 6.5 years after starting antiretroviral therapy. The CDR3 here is CASSLGGIAGGDGYTF. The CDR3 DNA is TGTGCCAGCAGCTTAGGTGGGATCGCGGGAGGAGATGGCTACACCTTC. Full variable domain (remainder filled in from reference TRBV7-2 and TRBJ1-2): GAGVSQSPSNKVTEKGKDVELRCDPISGHTALYWYRQSLGQGLEFLIYFQGNSAPDKSGLPSDRFSAERTGGSVSTLTIQRTQQEDSAVYLCASSLGGIAGGDGYTFGSGTRLTVV.